These 21 T cell receptor beta chains were all obtained from the same sample, sequenced in a study of T cells in Graves' hyperthyroidism and ophthalmopathy. Using RNA transcripts as the source, TCR beta CDR3 regions were amplified. In the first-round RT-PCR of the TCR CDR3, the HTBI primer set was used. Each CDR3 protein is one row after TCRdb ran MiXCR on the multiplex PCR reads. This sample yields about 740,000 distinct CDR3 sequences, of which 11% to 15% are seen a single time; 9.5% to 13% belongs to the top ten. Sequencing input: blood. The receptors here all came from a woman under 30 with Graves' hyperthyroidism.

V is TRBV20-1 and J is TRBJ2-2; D unclear. The germline gives CDR1 DFQATT, CDR2 SNEGSKA (reference sequence). V was clipped by 0 bases and J by 4 bases, with 9 bases between them. The CDR3 has 14 residues. The CDR3 loop is CSARDWQFTGELFF. The CDR3 DNA reads TGCAGTGCTAGAGATTGGCAGTTCACCGGGGAGCTGTTTTTT.

The chain couples TRBV28 to TRBJ1-2, with no clear D. This CDR3 spans 14 amino acids. V lost 5 bases, J lost 8 bases, and 18 bases lay in between. Germline values: CDR1 MDHEN, CDR2 SYDVKM. The CDR3 protein is CASSLGSLFVGYTF. The CDR3 coding sequence is TGTGCCAGCAGTCTTGGATCCCTATTTGTCGGCTACACCTTC.

As concerns this clonotype: Possible read error: a much larger clone is one base away. The V gene is TRBV7-6, the J gene TRBJ2-7; no definite D call. The CDR3 extends over 13 amino acids. Germline-derived CDR1 and CDR2 are SGHVS and FNYEAQ. V was pared by 5 bases and J by 6 bases, with 14 bases between. CDR3 in DNA: TGTGCCAGCAGCACTACCCGCTGGCCCGAGCAGTACTTC. Translation: CASSTTRWPEQYF.

This clonotype has only a few counts. This chain uses TRBV12-3 or TRBV12-4 with TRBJ1-5; no clear D gene. CDR3 length: 18 residues. Deletions cut 5 bases from V and 5 bases from J, with 25 bases between. CDR3 in DNA: TGTGCCAGCAGTGTGGGGTCTGAGTCACCCGGAAGTCATCAGCCCCAGCATTTT. Translating gives CASSVGSESPGSHQPQHF.

This clonotype was observed at least ten times. The V gene is TRBV7-2, the J gene TRBJ2-1; D is possibly TRBD1 (6 bases). CDR1 is SGHTA, CDR2 FQGNSA, per germline. V gave up 2 bases and J gave up 2 bases, with 10 bases separating them. This CDR3 has 15 amino acids. Here the CDR3 DNA reads TGTGCCAGCAGCTTAAGGCACAGGGCCTACAATGAGCAGTTCTTC. Its protein is CASSLRHRAYNEQFF.

This clonotype was counted only a few times. V and J are TRBV6-1 and TRBJ2-1; possibly TRBD2 for D (6 bases). In germline, CDR1 is MNHNS, CDR2 SASEGT. V was pared by 10 bases and J by 2 bases, with 15 bases between. The CDR3 contains 14 residues. This CDR3 reads CAILGSWPYNEQFF. CDR3 sequence (DNA): TGTGCCATTCTCGGGAGTTGGCCCTACAATGAGCAGTTCTTC.

The chain combines TRBV12-3 or TRBV12-4 with TRBJ2-2, with D uncertain. The CDR3 consists of 12 residues. Between the trimmed V and J ends, which lost 6 bases and 5 bases, there was a span of 7 bases. The CDR3 here is CASRRRTGELFF. The CDR3 DNA reads as TGTGCCAGCAGACGTAGAACCGGGGAGCTGTTTTTT.

The chain couples TRBV19 to TRBJ2-7, with a possible D match to TRBD2 (6 bases). This CDR3 region has 15 residues. The germline V gene has CDR1 LNHDA and CDR2 SQIVND (reference sequence). Trimming cost V 5 bases and J 4 bases, with 18 bases left between them. CDR3 bases: TGTGCCAGTAGTTTTGGGGACCCGCGGGGTTACGAGCAGTACTTC. This encodes CASSFGDPRGYEQYF.

Note on this clonotype: A much larger clone lies one base from this, so it may be a read error. Because it lacks the conserved phenylalanine or tryptophan at the end, this CDR3 is likely a read error. The gene calls are TRBV11-1 and TRBJ2-5, with unresolved D. The germline gives CDR1 SGHAT, CDR2 FQDESV (reference sequence). Trimming cost V 3 bases and J 3 bases, with 14 bases left between them. The CDR3 sequence is 15 residues long. The CDR3 bases are TGTGCCAGCAGCTTGATTTGGGGTTTAAAAGAGACCCAGTACTCC. It encodes CASSLIWGLKETQYS.

This clonotype has only a few counts. V gene TRBV5-1 combines with J gene TRBJ2-7; perhaps TRBD1 as D (5 bases). Germline-derived CDR1 and CDR2 are SGHRS and YFSETQ. V shed 0 bases and J shed 1 base, with 14 bases lying between them. The CDR3 length is 16 residues. The chain's CDR3 is CASSLDYRGPSYEQYF. The CDR3 nucleotides read TGCGCCAGCAGCTTGGATTATAGGGGCCCATCCTACGAGCAGTACTTC.

This clonotype was seen at least ten times. CDR3 sequence: CASSLAGRTTDTQYF. CDR3 nucleotide sequence: TGTGCCAGCAGCTTAGCAGGGCGGACCACAGATACGCAGTATTTT. V is TRBV11-2 and J is TRBJ2-3, with a possible D match to TRBD1 (5 bases). The CDR3 runs to 15 residues. Germline CDR1 and CDR2: SGHAT and FQNNGV. V gave up 1 base and J gave up 2 bases, with 10 bases separating them.

As regards this clonotype: At one end, the junction sequence differs from germline, possibly due to a read error. This rearrangement joins TRBV7-8 to TRBJ1-4; no reliable D call. Germline V gene data show CDR1 as SGHVS and CDR2 as FQNEAQ. CDR3 length: 14 residues. The CDR3 is CASSFRSTNKKLFF. The DNA for the CDR3 is TGTGCCAGCAGCTTCCGTTCAACTAATAAAAAACTGTTTTTT.

CDR3 in amino acids: CASSLAWSTEAFF. Here the CDR3 DNA reads TGTGCCAGCAGCTTAGCCTGGAGCACTGAAGCTTTCTTT. The chain recombines TRBV6-1 with TRBJ1-1; no clear D gene. CDR3 length: 13 residues. Germline V gives CDR1 MNHNS, CDR2 SASEGT. V shed 6 bases and J shed 4 bases, with 12 bases lying between them.

V and J are TRBV27 and TRBJ2-2; D remains ambiguous. The CDR3 has 14 amino acids. CDR1 and CDR2 (germline): MNHEY, SMNVEV (reference sequence). Deletions cut 3 bases from V and 1 base from J, with 6 bases between. CDR3 amino acids: CASSLTMNTGELFF. The CDR3 DNA reads TGTGCCAGCAGTTTGACCATGAACACCGGGGAGCTGTTTTTT.

This clonotype was picked up a small number of times. The CDR3: CASSPPQGMGEKLFF. In nucleotides, the CDR3 is TGTGCCAGCTCACCACCGCAGGGGATGGGTGAAAAACTGTTTTTT. The genes are TRBV18 and TRBJ1-4; tentatively, D is TRBD1 (6 bases). V lost 0 bases, J lost 7 bases, and 12 bases lay in between. Germline assignment: CDR1 KGHSH and CDR2 LQKENI. This CDR3 contains 15 residues. Combining the CDR3 with reference TRBV18 and TRBJ1-4 gives the whole variable domain NAGVMQNPRHLVRRRGQEARLRCSPMKGHSHVYWYRQLPEEGLKFMVYLQKENIIDESGMPKERFSAEFPKEGPSILRIQQVVRGDSAAYFCASSPPQGMGEKLFFGSGTQLSVL.

This clonotype was picked up many times. The V gene is TRBV30, the J gene TRBJ1-1; D uncertain. CDR1 and CDR2 from the germline V gene are GTSNPN and SVGIG (reference sequence). The CDR3 runs to 12 residues. V was shortened by 4 bases and J by 8 bases, with 14 bases between the two germline ends. CDR3 sequence: CAWNGRSREAFF. CDR3 in DNA: TGTGCCTGGAACGGACGGAGCCGCGAAGCTTTCTTT. The full variable domain, rest sourced from reference TRBV30 and TRBJ1-1, is SQTIHQWPATLVQPVGSPLSLECTVEGTSNPNLYWYRQAAGRGLQLLFYSVGIGQISSEVPQNLSASRPQDRQFILSSKKLLLSDSGFYLCAWNGRSREAFFGQGTRLTVV.

This clonotype was counted a few times. This rearrangement joins TRBV5-1 to TRBJ2-1, with D possibly TRBD2 on 6 matching bases. V was trimmed by 5 bases and J by 0 bases, leaving 15 bases between them. Germline CDR1 is SGHRS and CDR2 is YFSETQ. This CDR3 spans 16 amino acids. CDR3 amino acids: CASRGGTGSSYNEQFF. As DNA, the CDR3 is TGCGCCAGCAGAGGAGGGACGGGTAGCTCCTACAATGAGCAGTTCTTC.

The chain carries TRBV2 and TRBJ2-1; a weak D match, TRBD2 (6 bases). V was clipped by 7 bases and J by 6 bases, with 16 bases between them. Germline loops: CDR1 SNHLY, CDR2 FYNNEI. The CDR3 is made up of 14 amino acids. The CDR3 loop reads CASICGTGSNEQFF. For the CDR3, the DNA is TGTGCCAGCATATGCGGGACGGGCAGCAATGAGCAGTTCTTC.

This clonotype was observed at least ten times. This chain joins TRBV7-8 and TRBJ2-7, with D unresolved. V gave up 5 bases and J gave up 2 bases, with 16 bases separating them. Germline V CDR1 and CDR2: SGHVS, FQNEAQ. The CDR3 loop spans 15 amino acids. CDR3 protein: CASSPNVAGTYEQYF. CDR3 sequence (DNA): TGTGCCAGCAGCCCCAACGTAGCTGGTACCTACGAGCAGTACTTC.

The J gene is TRBJ1-3, the V gene TRBV30, with D hard to call. V shed 1 base and J shed 9 bases, with 13 bases lying between them. CDR1 and CDR2 (germline): GTSNPN, SVGIG (reference sequence). The CDR3 contains 13 residues. CDR3 nucleotide sequence: TGTGCCTGGAGTGCGTCCGGGAAAGGCACCATATATTTT. This sequence encodes CAWSASGKGTIYF.

This clonotype was detected many times. The chain is built from TRBV13 and TRBJ2-1, with TRBD2 identical over 10 bases. Germline V gene data show CDR1 as PRHDT and CDR2 as FYEKMQ (reference sequence). Trimming at V came to 2 bases and at J to 6 bases, leaving 7 bases not matched to a gene. The CDR3 consists of 16 residues. The CDR3 protein is CASSLNLAGEPNEQFF. CDR3 sequence (DNA): TGTGCCAGCAGCTTAAATCTAGCGGGAGAACCCAATGAGCAGTTCTTC.